This passage covers 26 T cell receptor beta chains from one sample sequenced in a study of blood T cell repertoires in COVID-19. The table came from immunoSEQ multiplex PCR; TCRdb's copy has only in-frame clones and leaves some out. The table records a few hundred thousand clones, less than 90% of them present only once. Specimen: PBMCs or T cells enriched from blood (not recorded which). The receptors come from a woman between 45 and 60 years old who had recovered from COVID-19.

This chain uses TRBV7-2 with TRBJ1-6, with D hard to call. With 5 bases removed from V and 10 bases from J, the gap between germline ends came to 12 bases. Germline V gene lookup returns CDR1 SGHTA and CDR2 FQGNSA. The CDR3 covers 13 residues. This CDR3 is CASSQLIISPLHF. The CDR3 DNA follows: TGTGCCAGCAGCCAACTCATTATCTCACCCCTCCACTTT.

The genes are TRBV7-3 and TRBJ2-2, with a weak D call TRBD2 (6 bases). Germline CDR1 SGHTA, CDR2 FQGTGA. V dropped 1 base and J dropped 6 bases, with 21 bases sitting between them. This CDR3 has 18 amino acids. The CDR3 bases are TGTGCCAGCAGCTTAATCCCCAATACCGGGACTCGTCCCGGGGAGCTGTTTTTT. This gives the protein CASSLIPNTGTRPGELFF.

The rearrangement joins TRBV28 to TRBJ2-3, with 12 bases lining up with TRBD2. There are 18 residues in the CDR3. V lost 3 bases to trimming and J lost 1 base; unmatched junction nucleotides: 8. The germline V gene has CDR1 MDHEN and CDR2 SYDVKM. The CDR3 nucleotides read TGTGCCAGCAGTTTGTACCTAGCGGGGGGGCCTGGCACAGATACGCAGTATTTT. Amino acid sequence: CASSLYLAGGPGTDTQYF.

Regarding this clone: This sample includes further DNA sequences coding for the same CDR3. The chain is built from TRBV5-1 and TRBJ1-2, with unresolved D. V was trimmed by 1 base and J by 0 bases, leaving 4 bases between them. This CDR3 is built from 13 residues. CDR1 and CDR2 (germline): SGHRS, YFSETQ. CDR3 nucleotides: TGCGCCAGCAGCTTGACGGCTAACTATGGCTACACCTTC. It yields the protein CASSLTANYGYTF.

The chain has TRBV6-2 or TRBV6-3 and TRBJ2-3; 7 bases match TRBD2. CDR1 MNHEY and CDR2 SVGEGT come from the germline V gene. There are 15 residues in the CDR3. Trimming at V came to 0 bases and at J to 2 bases, leaving 2 bases not matched to a gene. The CDR3 region is CASSYSAGDTDTQYF. CDR3 nucleotide sequence: TGTGCCAGCAGTTACTCGGCGGGGGACACAGATACGCAGTATTTT.

The table lists this clone with a few counts. This chain joins TRBV11-1 and TRBJ2-3; TRBD2 might be the D (5 bases). Germline V gene lookup returns CDR1 SGHAT and CDR2 FQDESV (reference sequence). This CDR3 spans 15 amino acids. V shed 5 bases and J shed 2 bases, with 14 bases lying between them. The CDR3 DNA sequence: TGTGCCAGCAGCGCCGGACTCCGAAACACAGATACGCAGTATTTT. This encodes CASSAGLRNTDTQYF.

Here the CDR3 reads CASSFSLGQDYEQYF. The CDR3 bases are TGTGCCAGCAGCTTTAGTCTGGGACAGGACTACGAGCAGTACTTC. This rearrangement joins TRBV7-2 to TRBJ2-7; TRBD1 matches 8 bases. Germline loops: CDR1 SGHTA, CDR2 FQGNSA. There are 15 residues in the CDR3. V lost 3 bases and J lost 3; bases outside the gene matches: 7.

This clone was seen once. The rearrangement links TRBV5-5 to TRBJ1-1, with a tentative D call TRBD1 (5 bases). The germline CDR1 and CDR2 sequences are SGHKS and YYEKEE (reference sequence). The CDR3 has 15 amino acids. Trimming removed 0 bases at V and 0 bases at J, with 9 bases between. This chain's CDR3 is CASSLGATVNTEAFF. The CDR3 region has the DNA TGTGCCAGCAGCTTGGGGGCGACAGTGAACACTGAAGCTTTCTTT.

This clone was seen only once. The CDR3 loop reads CASSSGTGRYGYTF. CDR3 DNA sequence: TGTGCCAGCAGCTCCGGGACAGGCCGTTATGGCTACACCTTC. The chain links TRBV5-6 to TRBJ1-2; TRBD1 matches at 8 bases. J was trimmed by 5 bases and V by 3 bases; bases with no gene match: 6. From germline, CDR1 is SGHDT and CDR2 YYEEEE. The CDR3 runs to 14 residues.

The rearrangement uses TRBV18 and TRBJ2-7, with 7 bases that match TRBD2. V gave up 5 bases and J gave up 7 bases; unmatched junction bases: 14. The CDR3 loop spans 15 amino acids. Germline lookup yields CDR1 KGHSH and CDR2 LQKENI. The CDR3 region has the DNA TGTGCCAGCTCATCAAAGGGAGGGGTTACCGTTGAGCAGTACTTC. The encoded protein is CASSSKGGVTVEQYF.

The genes are TRBV12-3 or TRBV12-4 and TRBJ1-2; D is possibly TRBD1 (6 bases). This CDR3 contains 12 residues. Trimming removed 6 bases at V and 8 bases at J, with 13 bases between. Here the CDR3 reads CASRPDDRGYTF. The DNA for the CDR3 is TGTGCCAGCAGGCCCGACGACAGGGGCTACACCTTC.

V is TRBV29-1 and J is TRBJ2-5, with D possibly TRBD2 on 5 matching bases. This CDR3 contains 13 residues. Per the germline V gene, CDR1 is SQVTM and CDR2 is ANQGSEA. Trimming cost V 4 bases and J 4 bases, with 13 bases left between them. CDR3 DNA sequence: TGCAGCGTTGCCGATCTGGCGGGAGAGACCCAGTACTTC. Translation gives CSVADLAGETQYF. Full variable domain (missing parts from reference TRBV29-1 and TRBJ2-5): SAVISQKPSRDICQRGTSLTIQCQVDSQVTMMFWYRQQPGQSLTLIATANQGSEATYESGFVIDKFPISRPNLTFSTLTVSNMSPEDSSIYLCSVADLAGETQYFGPGTRLLVL.

The chain links TRBV18 to TRBJ2-1; TRBD2 matches at 9 bases. This CDR3 region has 18 residues. In germline, CDR1 is KGHSH, CDR2 LQKENI. Losses at the gene ends were 3 bases for V and 6 bases for J; bases not matched to a gene: 15. In DNA, the CDR3 is TGTGCCAGCTCACCGCCCAACCCAGGGACTAGCCGTGGCAATGAGCAGTTCTTC. Encoded protein: CASSPPNPGTSRGNEQFF.

The chain uses TRBV5-5 and TRBJ2-1, with 7 bases fitting TRBD2. The CDR3 sequence is 16 residues long. V shed 4 bases and J 2 bases; nucleotides not matched to a gene: 9. Germline CDR1 is SGHKS and CDR2 is YYEKEE (reference sequence). CDR3 sequence (DNA): TGTGCCAGCAGCAGTTGGGGACTATCGACCTACAATGAGCAGTTCTTC. This codes for CASSSWGLSTYNEQFF. Drawing the rest from reference TRBV5-5 and TRBJ2-1, the complete variable domain is DAGVTQSPTHLIKTRGQQVTLRCSPISGHKSVSWYQQVLGQGPQFIFQYYEKEERGRGNFPDRFSARQFPNYSSELNVNALLLGDSALYLCASSSWGLSTYNEQFFGPGTRLTVL.

J is TRBJ1-2 and V is TRBV3-1 (or the pseudogene TRBV3-2); 7 bases line up with TRBD1. Germline trimming cut 0 bases from V and 6 bases from J; bases unmatched to any gene: 4. Germline V gene data show CDR1 as LGHDT and CDR2 as YNNKEL (reference sequence). The CDR3 sequence is 14 residues long. Here the CDR3 reads CASSQDTGADGYTF. The DNA of the CDR3 is TGTGCCAGCAGCCAAGATACAGGGGCAGATGGCTACACCTTC.

This rearrangement joins TRBV7-9 to TRBJ1-3; the D is unclear. The germline V and J ends were trimmed by 2 bases and 10 bases, with 18 bases remaining between them. CDR3 length: 15 residues. Per the germline V gene, CDR1 is SEHNR and CDR2 is FQNEAQ (reference sequence). The CDR3 reads CASSLLAATGETIYF. Written as DNA, the CDR3 is TGTGCCAGCAGCTTATTAGCAGCCACGGGTGAGACCATATATTTT.

The rearrangement links TRBV3-1 (or the pseudogene TRBV3-2) to TRBJ1-2; 9 bases are a match to TRBD1. CDR1 and CDR2 from the germline V gene are LGHDT and YNNKEL (reference sequence). This CDR3 has 16 residues. V lost 4 bases to trimming and J lost 1 base; unmatched junction nucleotides: 7. The CDR3 is CASSLNQGQGNYGYTF. CDR3 bases: TGTGCCAGCAGCCTTAATCAGGGACAGGGTAACTATGGCTACACCTTC.

The V and J genes are TRBV9 and TRBJ2-1; 7 bases align to TRBD1. J lost 7 bases, V lost 0 bases, and 7 bases had no gene match. There are 15 residues in the CDR3. Per germline, CDR1 SGDLS and CDR2 YYNGEE. The chain's CDR3 is CASSVAHKGANEQFF. The CDR3 DNA follows: TGTGCCAGCAGCGTAGCTCACAAGGGGGCGAATGAGCAGTTCTTC.

The V and J genes are TRBV5-1 and TRBJ2-2, with D possibly matching TRBD1 (5 bases). Germline loops: CDR1 SGHRS, CDR2 YFSETQ. CDR3 size: 14 residues. The V gene lost 6 bases and the J gene lost 1 base, with 10 bases spanning the gap. The CDR3 DNA reads as TGCGCCAGCACGACAGTGGAGAACACCGGGGAGCTGTTTTTT. It yields the protein CASTTVENTGELFF. The variable domain in full, with the rest retrieved from reference TRBV5-1 and TRBJ2-2, is KAGVTQTPRYLIKTRGQQVTLSCSPISGHRSVSWYQQTPGQGLQFLFEYFSETQRNKGNFPGRFSGRQFSNSRSEMNVSTLELGDSALYLCASTTVENTGELFFGEGSRLTVL.

This clone was observed a handful of times. This sequence joins TRBV15 and TRBJ2-1, with a tentative D call TRBD1 (6 bases). Germline CDR1 LNHNV, CDR2 YYDKDF (reference sequence). V gave up 4 bases and J gave up 7 bases, with 23 bases separating them. The CDR3 contains 17 residues. The CDR3 sequence is CATSNSQDRAYRNEQFF. The CDR3 bases are TGTGCCACCAGCAACTCTCAGGACAGAGCCTATAGGAATGAGCAGTTCTTC.

The J gene is TRBJ1-2, the V gene TRBV7-2, with D tentatively TRBD1 (5 bases). This CDR3 has 16 residues. Germline loops: CDR1 SGHTA, CDR2 FQGNSA. The V end was cut by 5 bases, the J end by 1 base, with 17 bases between. The CDR3 loop reads CASSQLKRGLNYGYTF. The CDR3 DNA reads as TGTGCCAGCAGCCAGCTTAAGCGGGGCCTTAACTATGGCTACACCTTC.

J is TRBJ2-6 and V is TRBV11-3; D gene uncertain. Germline V gives CDR1 SGHNT, CDR2 YENEEA. This CDR3 spans 16 amino acids. Trimming left V 0 bases short and J 2 bases short, with 8 bases between. This CDR3 reads CASSLDMTPGANVLTF. As DNA, the CDR3 is TGTGCCAGCAGCTTAGATATGACACCTGGGGCCAACGTCCTGACTTTC.

This chain joins TRBV7-9 and TRBJ2-1, with 8 bases matching TRBD1. This CDR3 has 16 residues. The trim removed 6 bases at V and 0 bases at J, leaving 7 bases unmatched. In germline, CDR1 is SEHNR, CDR2 FQNEAQ (reference sequence). In nucleotides, the CDR3 is TGTGCCAGCAGGGATACAGGGGGATTCTCCTACAATGAGCAGTTCTTC. It specifies CASRDTGGFSYNEQFF.

This chain joins TRBV23-1 and TRBJ2-7; the match to TRBD2 covers 7 bases. TRBV23-1 is treated as an ORF (open reading frame) with a function not yet certain. The trim removed 0 bases at V and 2 bases at J, leaving 13 bases unmatched. The CDR3 has 18 amino acids. CDR3 sequence reads: CASSQSPEGRETPYEQYF. CDR3 in DNA: TGCGCCAGCAGTCAATCCCCTGAGGGGCGGGAGACCCCCTACGAGCAGTACTTC.

The V call is TRBV12-3 or TRBV12-4, the J call TRBJ2-3; no definite D call. The V end was cut by 5 bases, the J end by 8 bases, with 8 bases between. The CDR3 consists of 11 residues. The CDR3 loop reads CASSSSGTQYF. The CDR3 region has the DNA TGTGCCAGCAGTAGCTCCGGTACGCAGTATTTT.

This CDR3 reads CASSLGPRTDYGYTF. The CDR3 DNA is TGTGCCAGCAGCTTAGGTCCCAGGACAGACTATGGCTACACCTTC. The chain carries TRBV7-2 and TRBJ1-2, with D possibly being TRBD1 (6 bases). The CDR3 has 15 amino acids. Germline V CDR1 and CDR2: SGHTA, FQGNSA. Trimming took 1 base from V and 3 from J, leaving 12 bases between them.